This TCR beta chain appears in the sequencing data of a study of CD8 T cells in ankylosing spondylitis. Study results and limitations: As reported, disease-linked clones showed significant enrichment in matched ankylosing spondylitis synovial fluid.

In this sample, this clonotype turned up a few times. Antigen: not known. TCRdb processed the 5' RACE reads anew with MiXCR; each CDR3 protein has one entry. This table holds around 150,000 distinct CDR3 sequences, 40% to 50% found once. The CDR3 runs 17 residues. Germline CDR1 and CDR2: LGHNA and YSLEER. V lost 0 bases and J 2 bases, leaving 17 bases between the germline ends. Sample: synovial fluid, either unsorted or a sorted T cell fraction (not recorded which). The sequence was obtained from a male donor with ankylosing spondylitis. V and J are TRBV4-3 and TRBJ2-7; D may be TRBD1 or TRBD2 (5 bases each). The CDR3 protein is CASSQDGWDGAAYEQYF. The CDR3 region has the DNA TGCGCCAGCAGCCAAGATGGTTGGGACGGTGCCGCCTACGAGCAGTACTTC.